The source of this T cell receptor (beta chain) is a study of tumor-infiltrating lymphocytes in localized non-small cell lung cancer. About the study: The cohort mixed smokers and never-smokers, several histologies, and some post-neoadjuvant-chemotherapy samples. Study outcomes and limitations: Not all patients were TCR sequenced, owing to tissue quantity. No T-cell fraction difference was seen between IM1 and IM2 tumors.

A word on this clone: As yet, its antigen is unknown.

Trimming stripped 2 bases from V and 5 bases from J, with 21 bases between. This CDR3 contains 17 residues. CDR1 is SGDLS, CDR2 YYNGEE, per germline. Profiled with immunoSEQ multiplex PCR; TCRdb holds only in-frame clones, not every one. The profile shows thousands of clones, 60% to 80% of them singletons. The sequencing sample was made of uninvolved lung tissue not adjacent to the tumor. This TCR came from a human donor with non-small cell lung cancer. The J gene is TRBJ2-3, the V gene TRBV9, with D perhaps TRBD2 (7 bases). This CDR3 is CASSVVPTGGGGDTQYF. The CDR3 nucleotides read TGTGCCAGCAGCGTCGTCCCTACGGGGGGCGGGGGAGATACGCAGTATTTT.